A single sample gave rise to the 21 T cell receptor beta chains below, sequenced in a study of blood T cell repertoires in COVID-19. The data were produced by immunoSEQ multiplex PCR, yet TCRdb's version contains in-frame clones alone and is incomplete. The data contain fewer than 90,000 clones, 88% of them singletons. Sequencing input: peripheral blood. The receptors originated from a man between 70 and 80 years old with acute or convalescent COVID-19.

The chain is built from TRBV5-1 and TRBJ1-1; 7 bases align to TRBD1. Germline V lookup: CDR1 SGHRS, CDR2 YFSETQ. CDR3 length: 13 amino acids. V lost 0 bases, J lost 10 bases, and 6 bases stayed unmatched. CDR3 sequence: CASSLADRARAFF. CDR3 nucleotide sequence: TGCGCCAGCAGCTTGGCCGACAGGGCGCGAGCTTTCTTT. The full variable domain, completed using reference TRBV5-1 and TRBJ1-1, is KAGVTQTPRYLIKTRGQQVTLSCSPISGHRSVSWYQQTPGQGLQFLFEYFSETQRNKGNFPGRFSGRQFSNSRSEMNVSTLELGDSALYLCASSLADRARAFFGQGTRLTVV.

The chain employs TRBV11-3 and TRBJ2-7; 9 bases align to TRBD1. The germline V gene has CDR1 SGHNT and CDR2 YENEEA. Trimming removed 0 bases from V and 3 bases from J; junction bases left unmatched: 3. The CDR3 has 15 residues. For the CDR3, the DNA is TGTGCCAGCAGCTTAGATTTGGGACAGGGCTACGAGCAGTACTTC. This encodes CASSLDLGQGYEQYF.

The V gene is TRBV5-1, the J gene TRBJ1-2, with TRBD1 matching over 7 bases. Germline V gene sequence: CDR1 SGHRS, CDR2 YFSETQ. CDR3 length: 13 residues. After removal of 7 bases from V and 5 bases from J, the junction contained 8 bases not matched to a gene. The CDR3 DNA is TGCGCCAGCGGAACGGGGACAGAGTATGGCTACACCTTC. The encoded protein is CASGTGTEYGYTF.

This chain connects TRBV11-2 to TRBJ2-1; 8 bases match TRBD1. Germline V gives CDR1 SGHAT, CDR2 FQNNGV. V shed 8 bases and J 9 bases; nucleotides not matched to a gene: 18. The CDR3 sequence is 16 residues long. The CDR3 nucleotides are TGTGCCAGCGGAAGATCTGGGACAGGACGATTCGTTGAGCAGTTCTTC. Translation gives CASGRSGTGRFVEQFF.

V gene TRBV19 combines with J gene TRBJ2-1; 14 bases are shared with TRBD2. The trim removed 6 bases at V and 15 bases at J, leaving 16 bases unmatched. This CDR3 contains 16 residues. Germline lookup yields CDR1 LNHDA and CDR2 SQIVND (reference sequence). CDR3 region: CASRKPGLAGVKKLFF. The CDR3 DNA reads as TGTGCCAGTAGAAAACCGGGACTAGCGGGAGTAAAAAAGCTGTTCTTC.

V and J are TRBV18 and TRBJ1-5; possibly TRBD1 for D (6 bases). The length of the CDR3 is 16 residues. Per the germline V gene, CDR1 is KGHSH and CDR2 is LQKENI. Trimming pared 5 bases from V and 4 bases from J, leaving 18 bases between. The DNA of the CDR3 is TGTGCCAGCTCAAGGCTCAGACAGGACCCAAATCAGCCCCAGCATTTT. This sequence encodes CASSRLRQDPNQPQHF.

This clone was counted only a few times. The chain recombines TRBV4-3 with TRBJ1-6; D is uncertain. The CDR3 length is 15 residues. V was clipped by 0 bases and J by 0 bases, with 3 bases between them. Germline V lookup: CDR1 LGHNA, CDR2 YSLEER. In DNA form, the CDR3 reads TGCGCCAGCAGCCAAGATAGCTCCTATAATTCACCCCTCCACTTT. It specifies CASSQDSSYNSPLHF.

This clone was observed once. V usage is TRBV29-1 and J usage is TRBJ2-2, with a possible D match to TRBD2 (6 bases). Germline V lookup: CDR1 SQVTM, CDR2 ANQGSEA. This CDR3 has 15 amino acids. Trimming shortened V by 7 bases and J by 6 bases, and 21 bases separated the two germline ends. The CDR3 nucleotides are TGCAGCGCATGGTCCGTTGAAGGGACTCCCGGGGAGCTGTTTTTT. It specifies CSAWSVEGTPGELFF.

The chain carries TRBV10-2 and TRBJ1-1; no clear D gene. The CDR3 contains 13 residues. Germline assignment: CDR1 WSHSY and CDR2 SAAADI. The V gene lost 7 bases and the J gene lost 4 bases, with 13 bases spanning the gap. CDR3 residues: CASTQVPTTEAFF. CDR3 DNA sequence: TGCGCCAGCACCCAAGTCCCTACCACTGAAGCTTTCTTT.

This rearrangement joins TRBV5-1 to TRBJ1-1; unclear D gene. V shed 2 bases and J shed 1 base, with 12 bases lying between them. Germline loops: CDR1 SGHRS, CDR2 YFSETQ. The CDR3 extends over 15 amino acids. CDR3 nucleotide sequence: TGCGCCAGCAGCTTTGTCGGGGTTGAGAACACTGAAGCTTTCTTT. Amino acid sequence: CASSFVGVENTEAFF.

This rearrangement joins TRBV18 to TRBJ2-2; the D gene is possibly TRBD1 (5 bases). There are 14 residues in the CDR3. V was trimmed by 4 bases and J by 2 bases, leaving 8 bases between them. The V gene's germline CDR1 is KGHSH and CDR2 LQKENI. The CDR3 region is CASSLTVNTGELFF. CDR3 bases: TGTGCCAGCTCACTGACAGTAAACACCGGGGAGCTGTTTTTT.

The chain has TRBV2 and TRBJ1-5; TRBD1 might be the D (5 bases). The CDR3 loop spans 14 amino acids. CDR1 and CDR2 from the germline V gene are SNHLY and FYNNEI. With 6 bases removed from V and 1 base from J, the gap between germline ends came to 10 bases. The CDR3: CASSQGTSNQPQHF. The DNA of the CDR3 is TGTGCCAGCAGCCAGGGAACGAGCAATCAGCCCCAGCATTTT. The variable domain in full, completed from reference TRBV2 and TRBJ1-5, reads EPEVTQTPSHQVTQMGQEVILRCVPISNHLYFYWYRQILGQKVEFLVSFYNNEISEKSEIFDDQFSVERPDGSNFTLKIRSTKLEDSAMYFCASSQGTSNQPQHFGDGTRLSIL.

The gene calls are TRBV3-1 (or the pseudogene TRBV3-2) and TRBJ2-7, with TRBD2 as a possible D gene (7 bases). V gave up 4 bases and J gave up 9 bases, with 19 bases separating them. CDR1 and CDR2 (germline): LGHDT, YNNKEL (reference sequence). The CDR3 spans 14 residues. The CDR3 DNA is TGTGCCAGCAGCCCCCAAGCGGGGTCCAGGGGGCAGTACTTC. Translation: CASSPQAGSRGQYF.

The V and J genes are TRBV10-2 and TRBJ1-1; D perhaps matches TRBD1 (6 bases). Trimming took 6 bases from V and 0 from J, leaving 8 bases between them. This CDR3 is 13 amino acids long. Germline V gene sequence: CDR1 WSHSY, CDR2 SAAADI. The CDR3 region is CASRGQLNTEAFF. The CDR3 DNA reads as TGCGCCAGCAGAGGACAGTTGAACACTGAAGCTTTCTTT.

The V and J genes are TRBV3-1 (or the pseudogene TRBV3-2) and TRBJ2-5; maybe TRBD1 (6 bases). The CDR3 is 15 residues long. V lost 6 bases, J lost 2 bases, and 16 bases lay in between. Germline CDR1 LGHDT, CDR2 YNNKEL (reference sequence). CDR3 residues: CASSKMGATQETQYF. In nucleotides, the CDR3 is TGTGCCAGCAGTAAAATGGGGGCTACACAAGAGACCCAGTACTTC.

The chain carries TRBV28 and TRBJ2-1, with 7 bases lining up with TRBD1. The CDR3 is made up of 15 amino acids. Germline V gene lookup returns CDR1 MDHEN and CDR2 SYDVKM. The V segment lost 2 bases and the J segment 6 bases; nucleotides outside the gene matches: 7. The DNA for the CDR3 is TGTGCCAGCAGTTTAGACAGGGTCAAGTCCAATGAGCAGTTCTTC. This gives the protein CASSLDRVKSNEQFF.

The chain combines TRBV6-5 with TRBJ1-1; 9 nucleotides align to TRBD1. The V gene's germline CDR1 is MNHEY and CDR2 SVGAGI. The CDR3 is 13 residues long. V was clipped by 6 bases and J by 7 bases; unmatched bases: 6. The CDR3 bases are TGTGCCAGCAGCCGGACAGGGGCTTATGAAGCTTTCTTT. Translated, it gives CASSRTGAYEAFF.

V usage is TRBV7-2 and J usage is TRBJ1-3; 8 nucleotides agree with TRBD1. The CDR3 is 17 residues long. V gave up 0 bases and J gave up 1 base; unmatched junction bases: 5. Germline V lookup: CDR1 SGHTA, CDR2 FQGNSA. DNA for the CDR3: TGTGCCAGCAGCTTAGCAGGCAGGGGGCTTTCTGGAAACACCATATATTTT. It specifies CASSLAGRGLSGNTIYF.

Here the CDR3 DNA reads TGTGCCAGCAGCGCAACCGGGACAGAATTGTACCAAGAGACCCAGTACTTC. Its protein product is CASSATGTELYQETQYF. The V gene is TRBV5-6, the J gene TRBJ2-5; 7 positions agree with TRBD1. J lost 0 bases, V lost 4 bases, and 12 bases had no gene match. Germline lookup yields CDR1 SGHDT and CDR2 YYEEEE. The CDR3 is 17 amino acids.

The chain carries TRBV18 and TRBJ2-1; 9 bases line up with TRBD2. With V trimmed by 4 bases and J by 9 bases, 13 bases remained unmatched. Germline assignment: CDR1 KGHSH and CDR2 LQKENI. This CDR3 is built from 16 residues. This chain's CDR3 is CASSQKTSGQYGEQFF. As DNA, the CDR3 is TGTGCCAGCTCACAAAAGACTAGCGGACAATACGGTGAGCAGTTCTTC.

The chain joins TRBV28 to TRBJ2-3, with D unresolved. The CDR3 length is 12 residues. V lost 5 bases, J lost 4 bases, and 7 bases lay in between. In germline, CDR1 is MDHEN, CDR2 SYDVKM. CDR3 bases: TGTGCCAGCAGTGAGGTTGCAGATACGCAGTATTTT. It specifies CASSEVADTQYF. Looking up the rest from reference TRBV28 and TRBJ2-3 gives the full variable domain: DVKVTQSSRYLVKRTGEKVFLECVQDMDHENMFWYRQDPGLGLRLIYFSYDVKMKEKGDIPEGYSVSREKKERFSLILESASTNQTSMYLCASSEVADTQYFGPGTRLTVL.